Reported below is one TCR beta chain. Its antigen is not identified. Each sample contributed 75,000 to 100,000 TCR templates to the assay. The method was immunoSEQ multiplex PCR; TCRdb's version includes in-frame clones alone and lacks a portion of them. The table includes more than 85,000 clones, about 91% detected once. The data are from a study of siplizumab effects on memory and regulatory T cells. Findings and caveats of the study: Only a minority of proliferating CD4+ or CD8+ clones had an assignable naive or memory phenotype, with roughly 75-95% lacking one. Siplizumab caused a significant drop in alloreactive sequences traceable to unstimulated CD4+ memory cells.

From germline, CDR1 is SQVTM and CDR2 ANQGSEA. The CDR3 contains 14 residues. Unmatched junction bases numbered 10, after V lost 7 bases and J lost 3 bases. The chain uses TRBV29-1 and TRBJ1-2; 8 bases line up with TRBD1. Sequenced input: Tregs sorted from blood. The clonotype was recovered from a human donor in good health. CDR3 region: CSDSGQAAHYGYTF. CDR3 bases: TGCAGCGACTCGGGACAGGCGGCACACTATGGCTACACCTTC.